Listed here is a single T cell receptor (beta chain). The data were obtained in a study of blood T cell repertoires in COVID-19. Turning to the study itself: Acute and convalescent COVID-19 specimens originated in the United States, Italy and Spain. PBMCs, B-cell-depleted T cells, or T cells were the source of the cDNA or gDNA that made up the material.

Assay used: immunoSEQ multiplex PCR; TCRdb lists only in-frame clones, some missing. The data hold 52,000 or so clones, with 90% to 95% observed a single time. Germline V gene sequence: CDR1 SGHNT, CDR2 YENEEA. This CDR3 is built from 17 residues. The ends lost 3 bases at V and 2 bases at J; junction bases unmatched: 12. Source material: peripheral blood. This receptor was obtained from a woman older than 75 with acute or convalescent COVID-19. This sequence joins TRBV11-3 and TRBJ2-5; 7 bases are a match to TRBD1. Here the CDR3 reads CASSFRKGAVGQETQYF. The CDR3 DNA reads as TGTGCCAGCAGCTTCCGTAAGGGGGCCGTGGGACAAGAGACCCAGTACTTC.